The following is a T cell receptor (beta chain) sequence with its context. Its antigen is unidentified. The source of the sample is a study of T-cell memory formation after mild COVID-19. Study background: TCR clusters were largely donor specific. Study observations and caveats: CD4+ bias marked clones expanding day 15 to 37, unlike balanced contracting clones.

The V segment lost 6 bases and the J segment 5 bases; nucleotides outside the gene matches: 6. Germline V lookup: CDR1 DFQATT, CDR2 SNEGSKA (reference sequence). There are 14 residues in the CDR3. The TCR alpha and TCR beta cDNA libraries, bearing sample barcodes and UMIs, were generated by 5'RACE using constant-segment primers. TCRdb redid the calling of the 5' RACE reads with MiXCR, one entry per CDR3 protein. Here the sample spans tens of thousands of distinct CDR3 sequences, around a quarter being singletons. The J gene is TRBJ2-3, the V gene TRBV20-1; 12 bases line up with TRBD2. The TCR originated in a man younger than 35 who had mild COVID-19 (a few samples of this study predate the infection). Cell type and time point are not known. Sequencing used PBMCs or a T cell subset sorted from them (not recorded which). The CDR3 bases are TGCAGTGCGAGACTAGCGGGGGAGGTAGATACGCAGTATTTT. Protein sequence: CSARLAGEVDTQYF.